These 2 T cell receptor beta chains share one sample of origin, sequenced in a study of blood T cell repertoires in COVID-19. The table came from immunoSEQ multiplex PCR; TCRdb's copy has only in-frame clones and leaves some out. The table records about 120,000 clones, roughly 90% of them present only once. The sample consisted of peripheral blood. These receptors all come from a woman aged 55 to 70 with COVID-19, enrolled during active disease.

The chain combines TRBV3-1 (or the pseudogene TRBV3-2) with TRBJ2-2; D unclear. The CDR3 totals 16 residues. The V end was cut by 6 bases, the J end by 6 bases, with 20 bases between. CDR1 is LGHDT, CDR2 YNNKEL, per germline (reference sequence). Written as DNA, the CDR3 is TGTGCCAGCAGGCCTACCCGGCTAGAGTCCGCCGGGGAGCTGTTTTTT. It translates to CASRPTRLESAGELFF.

The CDR3 nucleotides are TGTGCCAGCAGCGGGCAGGGGGCTGGCTACGAGCAGTACTTC. Its protein product is CASSGQGAGYEQYF. This sequence joins TRBV9 and TRBJ2-7; 8 nucleotides agree with TRBD1. The V segment lost 3 bases and the J segment 3 bases; nucleotides outside the gene matches: 5. CDR3 length: 14 amino acids. Germline CDR1 is SGDLS and CDR2 is YYNGEE.